These T cell receptor beta chains were read from a single sample in a study of CD8 T cells in ankylosing spondylitis. TCRdb ran MiXCR on the 5' RACE reads and lists one entry per CDR3 protein. The sample has fewer than 650,000 distinct CDR3 sequences, 9.5% to 15% seen once; the top ten hold 6.5% to 7%. The sample comprised blood, either unsorted or a sorted T cell fraction (not recorded which). These receptors came from a male donor with ankylosing spondylitis. CDR3s leave out the opening cysteine and the closing phenylalanine or tryptophan. D genes are given only for firm matches.

V,D,J,length,CDR3
TRBV2,TRBD1,TRBJ2-7,13,ASLARDRGTYEQY
TRBV25-1,-,TRBJ2-3,13,ASSEEVYSTDTQY
TRBV2,-,TRBJ2-5,11,ASSGVNQETQY
TRBV7-9,-,TRBJ1-6,14,ASSQKPLGYNSPLH
TRBV20-1,TRBD2,TRBJ2-3,14,SARDLPSGGTDTQY
TRBV5-1,-,TRBJ1-1,12,ASSFQGSDTEAF
TRBV7-2,-,TRBJ2-4,13,ASSLSPGVKNIQY
TRBV28,-,TRBJ1-1,11,ASRPPLRSEAF
TRBV7-2,-,TRBJ1-2,11,ASSPQVGRGYT
TRBV28,TRBD1,TRBJ1-5,15,ASSSYPGTGDNQPQH
TRBV20-1,-,TRBJ1-4,13,SARDLKQDNEKLF
TRBV29-1,-,TRBJ2-2,13,SVELTGLGTGELF
TRBV20-1,-,TRBJ1-6,14,SARDSGQPYNSPLH
TRBV7-2,-,TRBJ1-2,11,ASSLDPGYGYT
TRBV7-2,-,TRBJ2-2,14,ASSLRGTFNTGELF
TRBV24-1,TRBD1,TRBJ1-1,11,ATSDQTGAPAF
TRBV6-2/TRBV6-3,TRBD1,TRBJ1-5,13,ASSLLTGTNQPQH
TRBV3-1,TRBD1,TRBJ1-6,13,ASSLMGGDRPPLH
TRBV5-1,TRBD1,TRBJ1-2,13,ASSVGTGTNYGYT
TRBV12-3/TRBV12-4,-,TRBJ2-3,10,ASSGTKNAQY
TRBV27,-,TRBJ2-3,9,ASGGGDTQY
TRBV5-1,TRBD1,TRBJ1-2,13,ATARGTAANYGYT
TRBV25-1,TRBD1,TRBJ2-7,13,ASSELGTGYYEQY
TRBV20-1,-,TRBJ2-1,9,SADPNNEQF
TRBV6-5,TRBD2,TRBJ2-7,14,ASSSRTSQSVNEQY
TRBV20-1,TRBD2,TRBJ2-3,12,SADPGLEGDTQY
TRBV6-5,-,TRBJ2-3,12,ASSYSGDADTQY
TRBV24-1,-,TRBJ2-2,14,ATSDLGGLNTGELF
TRBV20-1,TRBD2,TRBJ2-1,13,SGRAGGPGYNEQF
TRBV28,TRBD1,TRBJ2-2,13,ASRTGGPLFWELF
TRBV27,-,TRBJ1-6,12,ASSLRGSHLPLH
TRBV5-1,-,TRBJ2-3,14,ASSLVQGRHSDTQY
TRBV7-2,TRBD2,TRBJ2-1,12,ASSLYAGGDEQF
TRBV15,TRBD1,TRBJ2-5,15,ATSRPLRTGFRETQY
TRBV30,-,TRBJ2-5,11,AWSSGLEGTQY
TRBV4-1,-,TRBJ1-4,14,ASSLTWAEVNEKLF
TRBV6-2/TRBV6-3,-,TRBJ2-1,11,ASSLIRRDEQF